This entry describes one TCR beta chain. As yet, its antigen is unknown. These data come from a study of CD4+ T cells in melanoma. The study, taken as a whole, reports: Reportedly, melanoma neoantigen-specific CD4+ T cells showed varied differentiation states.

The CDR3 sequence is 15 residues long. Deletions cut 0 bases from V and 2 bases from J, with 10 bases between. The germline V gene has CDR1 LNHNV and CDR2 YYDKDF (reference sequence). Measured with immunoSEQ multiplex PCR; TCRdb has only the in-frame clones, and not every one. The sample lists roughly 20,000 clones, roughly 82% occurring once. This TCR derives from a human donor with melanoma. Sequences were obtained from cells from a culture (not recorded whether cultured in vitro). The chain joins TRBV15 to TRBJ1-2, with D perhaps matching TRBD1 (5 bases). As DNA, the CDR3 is TGTGCCACCAGCAGAGATCTCGGGGGGAACTATGGCTACACCTTC. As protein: CATSRDLGGNYGYTF.